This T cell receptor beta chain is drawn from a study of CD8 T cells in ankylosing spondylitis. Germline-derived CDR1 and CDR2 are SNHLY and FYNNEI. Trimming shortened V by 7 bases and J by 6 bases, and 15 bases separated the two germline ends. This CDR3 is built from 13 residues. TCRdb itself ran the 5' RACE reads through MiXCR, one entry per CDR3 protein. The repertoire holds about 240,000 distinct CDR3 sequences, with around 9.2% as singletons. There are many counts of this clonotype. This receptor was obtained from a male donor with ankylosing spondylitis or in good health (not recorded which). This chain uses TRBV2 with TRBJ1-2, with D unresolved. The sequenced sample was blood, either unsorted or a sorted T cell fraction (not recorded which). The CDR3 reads CASNLLETNGYTF. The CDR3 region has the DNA TGTGCCAGCAACCTTTTAGAGACCAATGGCTACACCTTC.